These T cell receptor beta chains were read from a single sample in a study of T cell responses to AZD1222 COVID-19 vaccine. Produced via immunoSEQ multiplex PCR; TCRdb's table is partial and in-frame only. The profile shows 150,000 or so clones, approximately 91% of them singletons. Sequenced material: peripheral blood, taken 28 days after the second AZD1222 dose. The receptors stem from an adult who received the AZD1222 COVID-19 vaccine. The CDR3 runs from the conserved cysteine through the conserved F or W. The D gene is left open where the match is weak. Some rows have no size entry. The others give once, few or many, or a class for an expanded clone.

J | size | D | V | DNA | CDR3
TRBJ2-3 | once | TRBD1 | TRBV12-5 | TGTGCTAGTGCGAGCGGACAGGAGACGGATACGCAGTATTTT | CASASGQETDTQYF
TRBJ2-1 | . | TRBD2 | TRBV3-1/TRBV3-2 | TGTGCCAGCAGCCAGGTTCAACTAGCGGGAGGCACTAAAAACAATGAGCAGTTCTTC | CASSQVQLAGGTKNNEQFF
TRBJ1-1 | . | . | TRBV24-1 | TGTGCCACCTCATCGGCCGTGAACACTGAAGCTTTCTTT | CATSSAVNTEAFF
TRBJ1-2 | . | TRBD1 | TRBV27 | TGTGCCAGCACCCGGACAGGGAGTTTTTTTTTCAGCTATGGCTACACCTTC | CASTRTGSFFFSYGYTF
TRBJ1-2 | . | . | TRBV19 | TGTGTCTCATCCGGGGCTAACTATGGCTACACCTTC | CVSSGANYGYTF
TRBJ2-1 | . | . | TRBV24-1 | TGTGCCACCAGTGATTTGGGACCCTCAGGGTACAATGAGCAGTTCTTC | CATSDLGPSGYNEQFF
TRBJ2-6 | . | . | TRBV5-1 | TGCGCCAGCAGCTTGGGAAGTACAGTCGGGTCCTCTGGGGCCAACGTCCTGACTTTC | CASSLGSTVGSSGANVLTF
TRBJ1-5 | . | . | TRBV28 | TGTGCCACCGGACGGGCCAATCAGCCCCAGCATTTT | CATGRANQPQHF
TRBJ1-5 | once | . | TRBV2 | TGTGCCAGCAGTGAAGCAAGGCCGCCGAGGAGCAATCAGCCCCAGCATTTT | CASSEARPPRSNQPQHF
TRBJ2-3 | . | . | TRBV3-1/TRBV3-2 | TGTGCCAGCAGCTTCGGCCGGGGTCCCCACAAAAGCACAGATACGCAGTATTTT | CASSFGRGPHKSTDTQYF
TRBJ1-1 | . | . | TRBV20-1 | TGCAGTGCTAGTAGGGGATACCCCGGGGGCACTGAAGCTTTCTTT | CSASRGYPGGTEAFF
TRBJ2-5 | . | TRBD1 | TRBV6-5 | TGTGCCAGCAGTTATCGACAGGGGTGGCGGGAGACCCAGTACTTC | CASSYRQGWRETQYF
TRBJ1-2 | . | TRBD1 | TRBV6-5 | TGTGCCAGCAGGCCGGGACAGGAGGGTGGCTACACCTTC | CASRPGQEGGYTF
TRBJ2-2 | . | TRBD2 | TRBV18 | TGTGCCAGCTCACCCCTCGGACTAGCGGGAAGGCAAGGGACCGGGGAGCTGTTTTTT | CASSPLGLAGRQGTGELFF
TRBJ1-2 | . | TRBD1 | TRBV5-1 | TGCGCCAGCAGCAGCGCCCAGACAGGGTTCTATGGCTACACCTTC | CASSSAQTGFYGYTF
TRBJ2-3 | . | TRBD1 | TRBV14 | TGTGCCAGCAGCCCTAGACAGGGGGCATTCACAGATACGCAGTATTTT | CASSPRQGAFTDTQYF
TRBJ1-4 | . | . | TRBV5-1 | TGCGCCAGCAGCTTGGACACGGGCCGTGAAAAACTGTTTTTT | CASSLDTGREKLFF
TRBJ1-4 | . | . | TRBV6-4 | TGTGCCAGCAGTGACTCCCAGCAGGCAACTAATGAAAAACTGTTTTTT | CASSDSQQATNEKLFF
TRBJ2-1 | . | . | TRBV6-5 | TGTGCCAGCAGTCGGGTGGCTGGGAATGAGCAGTTCTTC | CASSRVAGNEQFF
TRBJ2-7 | . | . | TRBV30 | TGTGCCTGGAGCGGTGGCTACGAGCAGTACTTC | CAWSGGYEQYF
TRBJ2-6 | . | TRBD1 | TRBV5-1 | TGCGCCAGCAGCCCTTCGACAGGGGGCAACGTCCTGACTTTC | CASSPSTGGNVLTF
TRBJ1-1 | . | . | TRBV5-1 | TGCGCCAGCAGCTTGGCTCACGGGACAACATGGGAAGCTTTCTTT | CASSLAHGTTWEAFF
TRBJ1-1 | . | TRBD1 | TRBV5-5 | TGTGCCAGCAGCGCCGTGACAGGGGGCGCGGCTGAAGCTTTCTTT | CASSAVTGGAAEAFF
TRBJ1-3 | . | . | TRBV7-6 | TGTGCCAGCAGTTCCGACGGTGTCTCTGGAAACACCATATATTTT | CASSSDGVSGNTIYF
TRBJ1-5 | . | TRBD1 | TRBV9 | TGTGCCAGCAGCACGTCAGGGGGCTTTCAGCCCCAGCATTTT | CASSTSGGFQPQHF
TRBJ1-4 | . | TRBD1 | TRBV5-1 | TGCGCCAGCAGTTCCCAGGGGGCCGGAACAACTAATGAAAAACTGTTTTTT | CASSSQGAGTTNEKLFF
TRBJ1-3 | . | . | TRBV28 | TGTGCCAGCAGTTTGGGGAGTTTCTCTGGAAACACCATATATTTT | CASSLGSFSGNTIYF
TRBJ2-3 | . | TRBD2 | TRBV29-1 | TGCAGCGTTGTGGGGGGGAGCAGTCCTAGCACAGATACGCAGTATTTT | CSVVGGSSPSTDTQYF
TRBJ2-6 | . | TRBD1 | TRBV5-6 | TGTGCCAGTCAACAGGGGGCTAACGGGGCCAACGTCCTGACTTTC | CASQQGANGANVLTF
TRBJ2-1 | . | TRBD1 | TRBV28 | TGTGCCAGCAGTCGACGACAGGGTCCAGGGTGGATTGAGCAGTTCTTC | CASSRRQGPGWIEQFF
TRBJ1-1 | . | . | TRBV5-1 | TGCGCCAGCAGCTTGGTGGCGGGGGGCACCACTGAAGCTTTCTTT | CASSLVAGGTTEAFF
TRBJ2-1 | . | . | TRBV7-6 | TGTGCCAGCAGCTTAGTGGAGGGGGTCATGGGCAATGAGCAGTTCTTC | CASSLVEGVMGNEQFF
TRBJ2-1 | . | TRBD2 | TRBV19 | TGTGCCAGTCGGGACTATCGGGATGAGCAGTTCTTC | CASRDYRDEQFF
TRBJ1-1 | once | . | TRBV7-9 | TGTGCCAGCAGCTTTGCCGGGACATCGAACACTGAAGCTTTCTTT | CASSFAGTSNTEAFF
TRBJ2-3 | . | . | TRBV12-3/TRBV12-4 | TGTGCCAGCAGTCGAGAAACAGATACGCAGTATTTT | CASSRETDTQYF
TRBJ2-4 | . | . | TRBV5-8 | TGTGCCAGCAGCTTTAGAACAACAGCCAAAAACATTCAGTACTTC | CASSFRTTAKNIQYF
TRBJ2-4 | few | . | TRBV6-5 | TGTGCCAGCAATTTAGGCGGAGCCAAAAACATTCAGTACTTC | CASNLGGAKNIQYF
TRBJ2-7 | . | . | TRBV2 | TGTGCCAGCAGCATATTCAGGACCTACGAGCAGTACTTC | CASSIFRTYEQYF
TRBJ2-7 | . | . | TRBV6-5 | TGTGCCAGCAGTTTATCACAGGGAACCTACGAGCAGTACTTC | CASSLSQGTYEQYF
TRBJ2-7 | . | . | TRBV7-9 | TGTGCCAGCACCGGGACCTACGAGCAGTACTTC | CASTGTYEQYF
TRBJ1-4 | few | . | TRBV30 | TGTGCCTGGAGTGTGCAGGTTAATGAAAAACTGTTTTTT | CAWSVQVNEKLFF
TRBJ2-7 | . | TRBD2 | TRBV4-1 | TGCGCCAGCAGGGGACTAGCGGGAGGCCGTGGCTACGAGCAGTACTTC | CASRGLAGGRGYEQYF
TRBJ2-7 | . | TRBD1 | TRBV4-1 | TGCGCCAGCAGCCCCCGAGGACAGGGGCTCTCCTACGAGCAGTACTTC | CASSPRGQGLSYEQYF
TRBJ1-5 | . | . | TRBV28 | TGTGCCAGCAGACTGGGGTTTCAGCCCCAGCATTTT | CASRLGFQPQHF
TRBJ1-2 | . | TRBD1 | TRBV7-9 | TGTGCCAGCAGCTTAGAACGGGACAGGAGGCATGGCTACACCTTC | CASSLERDRRHGYTF
TRBJ1-2 | . | . | TRBV9 | TGTGCCAGCAGCGTAGGGGACTATGGCTACACCTTC | CASSVGDYGYTF
TRBJ2-3 | . | . | TRBV7-2 | TGTGCCAGCAGCTTAGGTTGGGTGGGCACAGATACGCAGTATTTT | CASSLGWVGTDTQYF
TRBJ1-2 | . | TRBD1 | TRBV5-1 | TGCGCCAGCGACGAGGGGACAGGGGGCATAAGTGGCTACACCTTC | CASDEGTGGISGYTF
TRBJ2-5 | . | TRBD1 | TRBV28 | TGTGCCAGCAGCCGAGGGGGCAGGGGCGAGACCCAGTACTTC | CASSRGGRGETQYF
TRBJ1-2 | . | . | TRBV6-6 | TGTGCCAGCAGCCCCCCGGGCCCCACTTCGGGCTACACCTTC | CASSPPGPTSGYTF
TRBJ1-2 | . | TRBD1 | TRBV19 | TGTGCCAGTAGGGGCCGGGACAGGGACTATGGCTACACCTTC | CASRGRDRDYGYTF
TRBJ1-5 | . | . | TRBV7-9 | TGTGCCAGCAGCTCATCAAATAGCAATCAGCCCCAGCATTTT | CASSSSNSNQPQHF
TRBJ2-7 | . | TRBD1 | TRBV6-5 | TGTGCCAGCAGTTTCCCACGCAGGGGGTCCCTCGAGCAGTACTTC | CASSFPRRGSLEQYF
TRBJ1-2 | few | TRBD1 | TRBV5-6 | TGTGCCAGCAGCCCGGACAGGGTAAGCGGCTACACCTTC | CASSPDRVSGYTF
TRBJ2-6 | . | . | TRBV5-4 | TGTGCCAGCAGCTGGGGACTTAGCTCTGGGGCCAACGTCCTGACTTTC | CASSWGLSSGANVLTF
TRBJ2-7 | . | TRBD2 | TRBV29-1 | TGCAGCGTTCTTGGACTAGCGGAGACCTACGAGCAGTACTTC | CSVLGLAETYEQYF
TRBJ1-1 | . | TRBD1 | TRBV2 | TGTGCCAGCACCCTAAGGGGGCTGAACACTGAAGCTTTCTTT | CASTLRGLNTEAFF